This entry is about one T cell receptor (beta chain). The target antigen is unknown. CDR1 is LNHNV, CDR2 YYDKDF, per germline (reference sequence). Trimming cost V 0 bases and J 9 bases, with 16 bases left between them. This CDR3 spans 15 amino acids. The sample belongs to a study of cytomegalovirus exposure and HLA in healthy donors. Broader study findings: Later analysis suggested links between common viral pathogens and several top significant clusters. In a later analysis, V- and J-gene trimming of beta chains associated with a DCLRE1C missense variant, replicated independently.

The PCR contained 60 Vbeta and 13 Jbeta primers. This table comes from immunoSEQ multiplex PCR, and its TCRdb copy is limited to in-frame clones, with some not included. The sample gives 200,000 to 250,000 clones, around 89% of which show up once; over 0.95% is in the top ten. This clonotype was obtained from a woman in her late teens or twenties in good health and CMV-seronegative. Sequencing was done on a sample of PBMCs. This sequence joins TRBV15 and TRBJ2-3, with a possible D match to TRBD1 (6 bases). The CDR3 region has the DNA TGTGCCACCAGCAGAGAAAAACTAAACAGGGCCACGCAGTATTTT. It codes for CATSREKLNRATQYF.